The sequence of this T cell receptor beta chain was determined in a study of siplizumab effects on memory and regulatory T cells (dated by TCRdb to between 2018 and 2021). About the study as a whole: The effect of the anti-CD2 antibody siplizumab on alloreactive T-cell subsets was examined in allogeneic mixed lymphocyte reactions constructed from human PBMCs. General study outcomes and caveats: The cumulative frequency of alloreactive sequences traceable to unstimulated CD4+ memory T cells was significantly reduced by siplizumab. Whether proliferating Tregs from siplizumab cultures actually had suppressive function was not functionally confirmed. Roughly 75-95% of proliferating CD4+ or CD8+ clones could not be assigned a naive or memory phenotype. Because sequences below about 10^-5 frequency were poorly captured, only a minor fraction of alloreactive clones could be mapped to unstimulated subsets. Among mappable alloreactive CD4+ clones, an average Treg-derived fraction of roughly 71% was observed with siplizumab, compared with around 28% in control reactions. Unstimulated naive T cells appeared to be more diverse than memory T cells, and naive cells seemed to make a substantial contribution to the alloresponse.

The library was obtained by the immunoSEQ multiplex PCR assay. Roughly 100,000 TCR templates per sample were assayed by the deep sequencing platform. Genomic DNA extracted from sorted T cells was used for TCRbeta CDR3 sequencing. On the study's bioinformatics: The R programming language was used for clonal analysis of the TCRbeta CDR3 data. Alloreactive CD4+ and CD8+ clones were identified by comparing unstimulated samples to CFSE-low samples taken after the reaction. Regulatory or non-regulatory origin was assigned to alloreactive CD4+ clones by matching of sequences to sorted unstimulated Treg and non-Treg repertoires. TCRdb holds this immuneACCESS table with in-frame rearrangements only. Some clones are missing; in checked studies, unresolved V genes explain under half, and the rest has no known cause. V and J calls and clone size follow that table, whereas D and trimming were derived from the DNA. The sample table contains approximately 120,000 clones; only one count was recorded for about 91% of them. In total, the top ten clones hold 0.75% of the sample.

Sorted unstimulated T cells and proliferating T cells recovered from mixed lymphocyte reactions were subjected to TCRbeta CDR3 sequencing. Fresh whole blood from roughly 10 HLA-typed healthy donors was used to isolate PBMCs. Unstimulated CD4+ regulatory T cells were FACS-sorted to map the origin of alloreactive clones. About this clone: The target of this receptor is not known. The input lacks base qualities; no much larger clone sits a single base away.

The clonotype comes from a human donor in good health. Sequences were obtained from Tregs sorted from blood.

This receptor has the CDR3 CASSLEGSWYHEQYF. The DNA sequence is given as TGTGCCAGCAGCTTAGAGGGATCGTGGTACCACGAGCAGTACTTC. Recombination joined TRBV7-2 with TRBJ2-7, with the identity of the D gene unclear. The CDR3 has 15 amino acids, counting the end cysteine and phenylalanine. Just CDR3 DNA is preserved here, 45 bases in frame from base 1. Taken from the germline V gene, the CDR1 and CDR2 loops are SGHTA and FQGNSA. V and J lose 1 base and 5 bases, and a span of 15 bases separates them.